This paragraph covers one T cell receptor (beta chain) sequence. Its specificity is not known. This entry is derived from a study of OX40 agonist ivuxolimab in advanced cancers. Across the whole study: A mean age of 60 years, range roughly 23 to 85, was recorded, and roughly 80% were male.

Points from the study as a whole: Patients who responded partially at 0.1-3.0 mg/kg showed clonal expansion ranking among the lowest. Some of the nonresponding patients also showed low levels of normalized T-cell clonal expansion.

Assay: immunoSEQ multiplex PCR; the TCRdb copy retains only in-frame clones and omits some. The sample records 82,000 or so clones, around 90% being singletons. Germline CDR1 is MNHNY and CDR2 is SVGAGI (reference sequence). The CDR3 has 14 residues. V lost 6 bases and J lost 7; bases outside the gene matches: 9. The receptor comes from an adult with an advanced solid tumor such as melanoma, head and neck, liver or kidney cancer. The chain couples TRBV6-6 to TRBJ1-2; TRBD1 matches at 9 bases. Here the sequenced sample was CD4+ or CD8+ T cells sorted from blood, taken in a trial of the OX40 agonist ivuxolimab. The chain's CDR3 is CASSARTGARGYTF. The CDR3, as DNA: TGTGCCAGCAGCGCCCGGACAGGGGCGCGTGGCTACACCTTC.